The TCR beta chain described here comes from a study of T cells in Graves' hyperthyroidism and ophthalmopathy (dated by TCRdb to between 2018 and 2021). General notes on the study: A discovery cohort of about 96 patients, 43 with Graves' ophthalmopathy and roughly 59 with stable Graves' hyperthyroidism, was used to find distinguishing TCR V-J signatures. After sampling, hyperthyroidism patients received methimazole starting at 30 mg daily, and ophthalmopathy patients received high-dose intravenous methylprednisolone. Whether ophthalmopathy could be predicted prospectively was tested in an independent validation cohort made up of fewer than 20 hyperthyroidism patients plus 17 patients who later progressed to ophthalmopathy. TCR Vbeta CDR3 sequencing of approximately 140 peripheral blood samples (under 45 ophthalmopathy, over 70 hyperthyroidism and some 17 progressor patients) is reported in the paper. In more than five Graves' hyperthyroidism patients, the study also compared T-cell repertoires from thyroid tissue with T-cell repertoires from blood. For training and testing, the 100 patients in the discovery cohort were randomly divided in a 7:3 ratio. Summary of the overall study and its limitations: A model built on a 13 V-J signature distinguished ophthalmopathy from stable hyperthyroidism, reaching roughly 88% sensitivity and under 84% specificity in cross-validation and 80%/75% in testing. In validation, progression to ophthalmopathy was predicted by the model with nearly 71% sensitivity and 72% to 80% specificity, a median of about 6 months before onset. No statistical method was used to set the sample size in advance, and investigators knew the group allocation. Most expanded thyroid clonotypes (frequency above 0.001) were also found in blood, which suggests that blood repertoires may mirror thyroid immune responses.

Patients with uncontrolled infections, other autoimmune diseases, pregnancy or lactation were excluded. Diagnoses were based on clinical symptoms, serum thyroxine and TRAb, thyroid ultrasound and orbital computed tomography. Total RNA was extracted using Trizol reagent, and RNA quality was assessed on an Agilent 2100 Bioanalyzer. In its sample, this clonotype was seen many times. What antigen it recognizes has not been identified. Per-base quality was not reported, and no clone a single base away is much larger than it. The CDR3 spans 13 residues, from the cysteine through the phenylalanine. Solely the CDR3 DNA is kept, with 39 bases framed from the first base. The CDR1 and CDR2 encoded by the germline V gene (reference sequence) are DFQATT and SNEGSKA. V was cut back by 2 bases and J by 1 base, leaving a gap of 8 bases between them. Amplification of TCR beta CDR3 regions was carried out from RNA transcripts. For the first round of RT-PCR on the TCR CDR3, the HTBI primer set was used together with the Qiagen OneStep RT-PCR kit. Libraries were constructed in a second round of multiplex PCR, after which size selection and purification were carried out. Libraries were sequenced paired-end with 100 bp reads on an Illumina HiSeq2000. Turning to the authors' computational methods: SOAPnuke was used to process the raw data, removing reads that contained adapters or uncalled bases, had a mean Phred below 15, or lacked an exact match to the constant primer or identifier. High-quality paired reads were merged using COPE v1.2.5, and each unique nucleotide sequence was defined as a clonotype. MiTCR v1.1 was used to align the clonotypes against IMGT TRBV, TRBD and TRBJ reference segments. The analysis included only V-J combinations with a frequency above 0.0001, which together covered roughly 99% of the repertoires. The TCS score was defined as the ratio of F50 (clonal expansion) to E x V (chaos), calculated using BLOSUM62-based TCRdist between CDR3 peptides within each V-J. Welch's t-statistics and random forest reduced 500 to 550 V-J features to roughly 13, which were used in a naive Bayes classifier (R e1071). Thyroid-blood repertoire similarity was quantified with the Morisita-Horn index. Clones were called with MiXCR by TCRdb after fastp trimmed the public reads at Q25, and only in-frame beta chains were retained. For every CDR3 protein sequence, its rows merge into one entry that carries the most common genes and DNA. TCRdb's processing, not the study's, gives the V and J calls here. This sample has 650,000 to 800,000 distinct CDR3 sequences in its table, and just under 45% of those were observed once. The ten most abundant clones make up 7% to 7.5% of the sample.

This TCR derives from an adult man with Graves' disease, either hyperthyroidism or ophthalmopathy (not recorded which). This receptor chain uses TRBV20-1 and TRBJ2-5; the D gene lacks a confident call. The sequencing sample was made of peripheral blood or thyroid tissue (not recorded which). The nucleotide sequence reads TGCAGTGCTAGACGAGTGGGCCAAGAGACCCAGTACTTC. Its protein is CSARRVGQETQYF.